A selection of T cell receptor beta chains follows, all from one sample in a study of metastatic and nonmetastatic thyroid tumors. Using MiXCR, TCRdb re-called clones from the PCR reads. Seen here are about 92,000 clones, about 15% observed once, and the top ten hold 3.6%. The source material was blood. These receptors originate from a female donor with papillary thyroid cancer or a benign thyroid nodule (not recorded which). Some clones in this sample may be carry-over from other donors' samples. Each CDR3 is given with its conserved first and last residue. A D gene is named only where the DNA matches it firmly. Only some rows state a clone size, as once, few, many or a class for expanded clones.

TRBD1,TRBV7-9,many,TRBJ1-5,TGTGCCAGCAGCCGGACAGGGGTGGATCAGCCCCAGCATTTT,CASSRTGVDQPQHF
.,TRBV5-1,.,TRBJ2-7,TGCGCCAGCAGCTTGTGGGTAGCAACAGGGGAGCAGTACTTC,CASSLWVATGEQYF
.,TRBV10-3,.,TRBJ1-2,TGTGCCATCAGTGAGTCCCAGGGATACAGCCTCACCTATTGCTACACCTTC,CAISESQGYSLTYCYTF
.,TRBV10-1,many,TRBJ2-1,TGCGCCAGCAGTTCATCGGGGCCTCTAGAGGGTGAGCAGTTCTTC,CASSSSGPLEGEQFF
TRBD1,TRBV7-2,many,TRBJ2-7,TGTGCCAGCAGCCCAAGGACAGGGGAGCAGTACTTC,CASSPRTGEQYF
.,TRBV7-9,.,TRBJ1-1,TGTGCCAGCAGCATGTTGACATGGGCCGAGACTGAAGCTTTCTTT,CASSMLTWAETEAFF
TRBD2,TRBV20-1,many,TRBJ2-3,TGCAGTGCTAGAGATCCAGCGGGGGGCACAGATACGCAGTATTTT,CSARDPAGGTDTQYF
.,TRBV7-2,many,TRBJ2-4,TGTGCCAGCAGCTACGGGGGTTGGCTAGCCAAAAACATTCAGTACTTC,CASSYGGWLAKNIQYF
.,TRBV3-1,.,TRBJ2-7,TGTGCCAGCAGCCAAGGTACGGGACACCCCTACGAGCAGTACTTC,CASSQGTGHPYEQYF
TRBD1,TRBV7-8,many,TRBJ2-5,TGTGCCAGCAGCTTAGCAAGAGGGGGCAGGGGAGAGACCCAGTACTTC,CASSLARGGRGETQYF
TRBD2,TRBV28,many,TRBJ2-2,TGTGCCAGCAGCACGACCCCGGGGGGTGCCGGGGAGCTGTTTTTT,CASSTTPGGAGELFF
TRBD1,TRBV29-1,many,TRBJ1-1,TGCAGCGTGGAGGACAGGGCAGCTTTCTTT,CSVEDRAAFF
TRBD1,TRBV20-1,many,TRBJ2-7,TGCAGTGCTAGAGATGTGGGACAGGGGACGTCCTACGAGCAGTACTTC,CSARDVGQGTSYEQYF
TRBD2,TRBV6-1,.,TRBJ2-3,TGTGCCAGCAGTGAGAGACTAGCGGGTCCAGGGGATACTCAGTATTTT,CASSERLAGPGDTQYF
TRBD1,TRBV18,.,TRBJ1-1,TGTGCCAGCTCACAACAAAGGGGGCCGGGGAACACTGAAGCTTTCTTT,CASSQQRGPGNTEAFF
TRBD1,TRBV10-3,.,TRBJ1-4,TGTGCCATCAGTAGCGGACAGGGAGGTGAAAAAATGTTTTTT,CAISSGQGGEKMFF
.,TRBV6-1,.,TRBJ1-1,TGTGCCAGCAGTGCAACCAGACAGGCCGAAGCTTTCTTT,CASSATRQAEAFF
TRBD2,TRBV6-1,many,TRBJ2-2,TGTGCCAGCAGTGAAGACCTAGCGGGGGCGAACACCGGGGAGCTGTTTTTT,CASSEDLAGANTGELFF
TRBD1,TRBV18,many,TRBJ1-1,TGTGCCAGCTCACCACTCGGACAGGACGCTGAAGCTTTCTTT,CASSPLGQDAEAFF
.,TRBV11-2,many,TRBJ2-2,TGTGCCAGCAGCCTTAATCTCGGGGAGCTGTTTTTT,CASSLNLGELFF
.,TRBV27,.,TRBJ2-1,TGTGCCAGCAGTCAAAAACCGGGATCCCTAAGTGCTTACAATGAGCAGTTCTTC,CASSQKPGSLSAYNEQFF
.,TRBV11-1,many,TRBJ2-7,TGTGCCAGCAGCTTAGATGACTCAACCCGGGGCGAGCAGTACTTC,CASSLDDSTRGEQYF
.,TRBV30,many,TRBJ1-1,TGTGCCTGGAGTGATGTGGGAGTGGGCACTGAAGCTTTCTTT,CAWSDVGVGTEAFF
.,TRBV5-1,many,TRBJ1-6,TGCGCCAGCAGCTCCTCCATTGGCTCCTATAATTCACCCCTCCACTTT,CASSSSIGSYNSPLHF
TRBD1,TRBV28,many,TRBJ1-2,TGTGCCAGCCTGCCCCCGGGACAGGTTATGTATGGCTACACCTTC,CASLPPGQVMYGYTF
.,TRBV6-6,few,TRBJ2-7,TGTGCCAGCATTACAGATCGGGGGGCCAACTACGAGCAGTACTTC,CASITDRGANYEQYF
TRBD2,TRBV5-1,many,TRBJ2-3,TGCGCCAGCAGCCCGGGGGGGGCCTCTGATACGCAGTATTTT,CASSPGGASDTQYF
.,TRBV6-1,many,TRBJ1-2,TGTGCCAGCTATACGAGGGGGGCTCTTGGCTACACCTTC,CASYTRGALGYTF
TRBD1,TRBV11-2,.,TRBJ2-1,TGTGCCAGCAGCCCCCCGGGACAGGGGAACAATGAGCAGTTCTTC,CASSPPGQGNNEQFF
.,TRBV20-1,many,TRBJ2-3,TGCAGTGCCTTCCTCCCGGGGGCGGGTTTCACAGATACGCAGTATTTT,CSAFLPGAGFTDTQYF
.,TRBV10-3,many,TRBJ2-5,TGTGCCATCAGTGAAAGCATCTTAGGCCTCCAGGGGACCCAGTACTTC,CAISESILGLQGTQYF
.,TRBV28,many,TRBJ2-1,TGTGCCAGCGTGAATGAGGGAGGAACCTACAATGAGCAGTTCTTC,CASVNEGGTYNEQFF
TRBD1,TRBV7-8,.,TRBJ1-5,TGTGCCAGCAGCTCCGAGGGGGCGCGGAGCAGTCAGCCCCAGCATTTT,CASSSEGARSSQPQHF
.,TRBV4-1,.,TRBJ2-7,TGCGCCAGCAGCCAAGCTCGGGGGACACCCTCCTACGAGCAGTACTTC,CASSQARGTPSYEQYF
TRBD1,TRBV6-1,few,TRBJ1-2,TGTGCCAGCAGTGACCCGGAGGGGGCGCGTAATGGCTACATCTTC,CASSDPEGARNGYIF
.,TRBV6-1,many,TRBJ2-7,TGTGCCAGCAGCCCTTCGACAGGATCCTACGAGCAGTACTTC,CASSPSTGSYEQYF
TRBD1,TRBV5-1,many,TRBJ2-3,TGCGCCAGCAGCTTGGGGCCTTCGACAGGGGTTGCAACAGATACGCAGTATTTT,CASSLGPSTGVATDTQYF